This entry concerns a single TCR beta chain. What it recognizes is unknown. The V and J ends lost 4 bases and 3 bases respectively, with 15 bases between them. Per germline, CDR1 LGHNA and CDR2 YNFKEQ. The CDR3 extends over 15 amino acids. TCRdb re-called the RT-PCR reads with MiXCR, one entry per CDR3 protein. The sample includes some 520,000 distinct CDR3 sequences, about 17% seen only once; the top ten take about 3%. The source of the sample is a study of response to subunit inactivated influenza vaccine. General study points: Researchers suggested that each seasonal influenza vaccination recruits few new T cells.

The receptor was derived from a man between 50 and 69 years old who received an inactivated influenza vaccine. V usage is TRBV4-2 and J usage is TRBJ2-5; possibly TRBD2 for D (6 bases). This sample comprised CD4+ T cells sorted from PBMCs, obtained approximately 25 months after vaccination. The CDR3 sequence: CASSRTGRGEETQYF. The CDR3 DNA reads as TGTGCCAGCAGCCGAACCGGGAGAGGGGAAGAGACCCAGTACTTC.